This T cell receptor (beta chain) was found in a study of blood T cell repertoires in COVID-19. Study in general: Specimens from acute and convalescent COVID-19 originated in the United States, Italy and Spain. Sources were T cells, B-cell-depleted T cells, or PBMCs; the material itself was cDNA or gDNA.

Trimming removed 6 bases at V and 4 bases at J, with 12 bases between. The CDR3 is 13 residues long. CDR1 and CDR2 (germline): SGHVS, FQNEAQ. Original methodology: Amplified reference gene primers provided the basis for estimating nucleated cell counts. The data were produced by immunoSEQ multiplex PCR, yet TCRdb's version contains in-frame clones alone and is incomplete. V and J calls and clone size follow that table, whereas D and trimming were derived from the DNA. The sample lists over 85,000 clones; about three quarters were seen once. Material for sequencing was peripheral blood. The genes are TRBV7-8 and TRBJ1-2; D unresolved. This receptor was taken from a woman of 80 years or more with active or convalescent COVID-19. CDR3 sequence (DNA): TGTGCCAGCAGTGTAACCCGGGGCTATGGCTACACCTTC. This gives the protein CASSVTRGYGYTF.